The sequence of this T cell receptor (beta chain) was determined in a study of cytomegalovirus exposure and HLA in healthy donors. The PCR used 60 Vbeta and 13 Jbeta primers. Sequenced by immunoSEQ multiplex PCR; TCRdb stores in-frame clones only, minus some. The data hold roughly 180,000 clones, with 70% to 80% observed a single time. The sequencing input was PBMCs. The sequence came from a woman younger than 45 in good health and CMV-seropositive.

The CDR3 reads CASSLTEKETQYF. In DNA, the CDR3 is TGTGCCAGCAGCTTAACAGAGAAAGAGACCCAGTACTTC. The chain employs TRBV5-4 and TRBJ2-5; D uncertain. This CDR3 contains 13 residues. V was pared by 2 bases and J by 3 bases, with 8 bases between. Germline V gene lookup returns CDR1 SGHNT and CDR2 YYREEE (reference sequence).